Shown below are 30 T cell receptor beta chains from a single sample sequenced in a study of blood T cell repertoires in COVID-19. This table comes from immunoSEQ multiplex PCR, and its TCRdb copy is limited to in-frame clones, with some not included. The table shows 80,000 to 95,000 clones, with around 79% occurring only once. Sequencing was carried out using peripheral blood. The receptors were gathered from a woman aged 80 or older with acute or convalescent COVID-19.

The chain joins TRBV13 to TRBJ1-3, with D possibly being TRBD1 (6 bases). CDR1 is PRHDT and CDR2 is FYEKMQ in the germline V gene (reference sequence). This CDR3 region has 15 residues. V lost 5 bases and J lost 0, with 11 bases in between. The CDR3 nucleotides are TGTGCCAGCAGCCGTGGACAGTTCTCTGGAAACACCATATATTTT. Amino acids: CASSRGQFSGNTIYF.

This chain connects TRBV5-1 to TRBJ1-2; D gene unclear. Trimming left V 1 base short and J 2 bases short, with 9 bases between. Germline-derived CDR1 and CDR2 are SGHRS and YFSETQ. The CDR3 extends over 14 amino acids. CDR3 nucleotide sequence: TGCGCCAGCAGCTTGACAGAGGGCAACTATGGCTACACCTTC. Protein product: CASSLTEGNYGYTF.

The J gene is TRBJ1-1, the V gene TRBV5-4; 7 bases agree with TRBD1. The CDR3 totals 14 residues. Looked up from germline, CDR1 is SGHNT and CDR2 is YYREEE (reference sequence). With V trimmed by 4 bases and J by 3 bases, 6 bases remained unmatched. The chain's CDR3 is CASSIGQDDTEAFF. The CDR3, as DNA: TGTGCCAGCAGCATCGGACAGGATGACACTGAAGCTTTCTTT. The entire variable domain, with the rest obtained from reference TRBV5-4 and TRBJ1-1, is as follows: ETGVTQSPTHLIKTRGQQVTLRCSSQSGHNTVSWYQQALGQGPQFIFQYYREEENGRGNFPPRFSGLQFPNYSSELNVNALELDDSALYLCASSIGQDDTEAFFGQGTRLTVV.

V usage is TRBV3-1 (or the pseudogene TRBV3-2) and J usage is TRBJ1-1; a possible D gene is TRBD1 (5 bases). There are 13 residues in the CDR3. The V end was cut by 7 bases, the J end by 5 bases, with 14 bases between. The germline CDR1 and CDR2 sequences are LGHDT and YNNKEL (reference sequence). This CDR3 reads CASIKGEGTEAFF. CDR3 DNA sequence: TGTGCCAGCATCAAAGGGGAGGGGACTGAAGCTTTCTTT.

CDR3 DNA sequence: TGTGCCATCAGTGAGTCAATGACACTTCTGTACTTC. This gives the protein CAISESMTLLYF. The V and J genes are TRBV10-3 and TRBJ2-7; no firm D call. The CDR3 length is 12 residues. The ends were cut back, 0 bases at V and 12 bases at J, with 12 bases in the middle. Germline loops: CDR1 ENHRY, CDR2 SYGVKD.

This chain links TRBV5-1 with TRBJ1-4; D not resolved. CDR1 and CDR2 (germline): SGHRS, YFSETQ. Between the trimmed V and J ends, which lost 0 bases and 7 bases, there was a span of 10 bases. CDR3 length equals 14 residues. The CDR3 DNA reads TGCGCCAGCAGCTTGGGGGAGAGAGGTGAAAAACTGTTTTTT. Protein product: CASSLGERGEKLFF.

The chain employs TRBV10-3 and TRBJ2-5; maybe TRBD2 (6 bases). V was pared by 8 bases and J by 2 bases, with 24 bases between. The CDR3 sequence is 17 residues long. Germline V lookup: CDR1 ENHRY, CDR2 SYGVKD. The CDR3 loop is CAIRQTPGRGRQETQYF. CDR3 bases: TGTGCCATCCGCCAGACCCCTGGGCGGGGTCGGCAAGAGACCCAGTACTTC.

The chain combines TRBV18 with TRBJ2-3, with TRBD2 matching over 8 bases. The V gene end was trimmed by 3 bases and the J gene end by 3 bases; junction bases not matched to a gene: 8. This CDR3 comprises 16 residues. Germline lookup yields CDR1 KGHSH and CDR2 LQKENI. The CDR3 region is CASSPPAGGGTDTQYF. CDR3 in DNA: TGTGCCAGCTCACCCCCTGCGGGAGGAGGGACAGATACGCAGTATTTT.

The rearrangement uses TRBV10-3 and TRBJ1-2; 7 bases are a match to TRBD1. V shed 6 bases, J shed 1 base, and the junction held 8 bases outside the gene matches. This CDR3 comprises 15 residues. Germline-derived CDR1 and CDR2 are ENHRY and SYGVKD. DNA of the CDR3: TGTGCCATCAGCTCAAACAGGGGAAATAACTATGGCTACACCTTC. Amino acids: CAISSNRGNNYGYTF.

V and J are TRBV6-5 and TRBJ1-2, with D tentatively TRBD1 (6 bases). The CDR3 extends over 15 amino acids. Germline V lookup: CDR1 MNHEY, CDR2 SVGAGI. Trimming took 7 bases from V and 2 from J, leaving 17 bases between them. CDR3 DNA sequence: TGTGCCAGCACGATCGAAGGGGGTATCAACTATGGCTACACCTTC. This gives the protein CASTIEGGINYGYTF.

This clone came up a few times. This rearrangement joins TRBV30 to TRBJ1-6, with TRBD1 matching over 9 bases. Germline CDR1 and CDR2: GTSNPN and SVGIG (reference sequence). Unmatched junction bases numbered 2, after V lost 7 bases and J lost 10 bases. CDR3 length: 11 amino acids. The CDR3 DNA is TGTGCCTCTACAGGGGGCTCACCCCTCCACTTT. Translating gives CASTGGSPLHF.

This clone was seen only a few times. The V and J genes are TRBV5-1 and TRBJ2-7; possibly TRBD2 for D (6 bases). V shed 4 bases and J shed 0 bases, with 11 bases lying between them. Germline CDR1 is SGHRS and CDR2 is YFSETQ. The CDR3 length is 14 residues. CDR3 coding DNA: TGCGCCAGCAGCGACGGAGGGTTCTCCTACGAGCAGTACTTC. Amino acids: CASSDGGFSYEQYF. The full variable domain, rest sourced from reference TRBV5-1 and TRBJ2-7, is KAGVTQTPRYLIKTRGQQVTLSCSPISGHRSVSWYQQTPGQGLQFLFEYFSETQRNKGNFPGRFSGRQFSNSRSEMNVSTLELGDSALYLCASSDGGFSYEQYFGPGTRLTVT.

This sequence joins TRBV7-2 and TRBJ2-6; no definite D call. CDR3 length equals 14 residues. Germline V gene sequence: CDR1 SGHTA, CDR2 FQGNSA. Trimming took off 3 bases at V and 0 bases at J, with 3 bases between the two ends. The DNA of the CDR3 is TGTGCCAGCAGCTTTAACTCTGGGGCCAACGTCCTGACTTTC. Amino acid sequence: CASSFNSGANVLTF.

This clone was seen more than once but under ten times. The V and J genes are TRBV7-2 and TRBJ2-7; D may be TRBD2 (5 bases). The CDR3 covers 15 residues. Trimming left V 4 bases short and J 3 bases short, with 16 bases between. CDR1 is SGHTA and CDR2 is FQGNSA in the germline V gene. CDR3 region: CASSSAGVYIYEQYF. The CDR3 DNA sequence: TGTGCCAGCAGCTCGGCCGGGGTCTATATCTACGAGCAGTACTTC. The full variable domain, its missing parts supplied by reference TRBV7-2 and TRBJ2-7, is GAGVSQSPSNKVTEKGKDVELRCDPISGHTALYWYRQSLGQGLEFLIYFQGNSAPDKSGLPSDRFSAERTGGSVSTLTIQRTQQEDSAVYLCASSSAGVYIYEQYFGPGTRLTVT.

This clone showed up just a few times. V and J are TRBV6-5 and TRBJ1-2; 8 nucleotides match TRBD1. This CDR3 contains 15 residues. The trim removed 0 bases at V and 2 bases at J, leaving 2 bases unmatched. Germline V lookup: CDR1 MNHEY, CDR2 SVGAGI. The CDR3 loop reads CASSYSGQGNYGYTF. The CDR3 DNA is TGTGCCAGCAGTTACTCTGGACAGGGCAACTATGGCTACACCTTC.

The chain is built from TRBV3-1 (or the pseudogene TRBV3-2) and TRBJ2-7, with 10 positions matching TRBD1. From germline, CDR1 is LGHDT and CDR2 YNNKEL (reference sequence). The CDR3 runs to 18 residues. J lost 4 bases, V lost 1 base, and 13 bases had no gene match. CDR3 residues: CASSQVELRDRGMYEQYF. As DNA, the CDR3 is TGTGCCAGCAGCCAAGTAGAACTCCGGGACAGGGGTATGTACGAGCAGTACTTC.

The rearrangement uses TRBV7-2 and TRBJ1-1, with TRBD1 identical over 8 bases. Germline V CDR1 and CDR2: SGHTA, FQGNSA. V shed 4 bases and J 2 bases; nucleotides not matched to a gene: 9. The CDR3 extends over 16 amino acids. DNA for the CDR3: TGTGCCAGCAGCTCCGCAAGAGGACAGGGCAACACTGAAGCTTTCTTT. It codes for CASSSARGQGNTEAFF.

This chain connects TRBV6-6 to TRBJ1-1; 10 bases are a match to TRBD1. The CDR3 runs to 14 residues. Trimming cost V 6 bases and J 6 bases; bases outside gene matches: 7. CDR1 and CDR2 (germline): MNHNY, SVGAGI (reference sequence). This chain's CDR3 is CASRRDRGLSEAFF. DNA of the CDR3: TGTGCCAGCAGACGAGACAGGGGGCTGTCTGAAGCTTTCTTT.

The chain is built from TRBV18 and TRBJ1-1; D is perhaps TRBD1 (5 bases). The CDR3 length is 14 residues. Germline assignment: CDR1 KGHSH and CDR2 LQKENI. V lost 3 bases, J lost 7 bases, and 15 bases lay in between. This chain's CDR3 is CASSPRGGRFEAFF. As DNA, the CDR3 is TGTGCCAGCTCACCCCGGGGGGGGAGGTTTGAAGCTTTCTTT.

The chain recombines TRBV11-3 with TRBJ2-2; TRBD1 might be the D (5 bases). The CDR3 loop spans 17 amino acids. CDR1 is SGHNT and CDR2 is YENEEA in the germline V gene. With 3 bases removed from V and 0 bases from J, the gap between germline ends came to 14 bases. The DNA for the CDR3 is TGTGCCAGCAGCTTTGCAGGGCAAAGTTCGAACACCGGGGAGCTGTTTTTT. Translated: CASSFAGQSSNTGELFF.

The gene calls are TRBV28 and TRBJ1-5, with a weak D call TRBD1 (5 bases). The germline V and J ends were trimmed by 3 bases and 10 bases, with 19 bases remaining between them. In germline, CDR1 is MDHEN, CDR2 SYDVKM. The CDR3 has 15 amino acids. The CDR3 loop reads CASSFYSDGGSPQHF. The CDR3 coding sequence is TGTGCCAGCAGTTTTTATAGCGACGGGGGTAGTCCCCAGCATTTT.

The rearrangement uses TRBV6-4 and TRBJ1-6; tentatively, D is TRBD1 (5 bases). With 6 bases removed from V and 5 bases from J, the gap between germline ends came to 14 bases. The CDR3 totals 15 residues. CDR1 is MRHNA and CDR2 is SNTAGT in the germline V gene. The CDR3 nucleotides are TGTGCCAGCAGGGGGTACCCAGGGAATAATTCACCCCTCCACTTT. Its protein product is CASRGYPGNNSPLHF.

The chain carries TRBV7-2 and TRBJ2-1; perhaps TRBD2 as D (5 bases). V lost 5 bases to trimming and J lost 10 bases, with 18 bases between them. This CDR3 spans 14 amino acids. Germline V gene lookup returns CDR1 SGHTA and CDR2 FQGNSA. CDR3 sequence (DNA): TGTGCCAGCAGCCAAGTTATGTCTCGGGGAGAGCAGTTCTTC. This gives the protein CASSQVMSRGEQFF.

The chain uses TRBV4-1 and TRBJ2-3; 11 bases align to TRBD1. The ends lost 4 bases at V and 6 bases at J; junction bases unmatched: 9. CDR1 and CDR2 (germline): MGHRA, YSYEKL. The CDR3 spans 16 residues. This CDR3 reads CASSLRTGQGGDTQYF. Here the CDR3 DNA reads TGCGCCAGCAGCCTCCGAACGGGACAGGGGGGGGATACGCAGTATTTT.

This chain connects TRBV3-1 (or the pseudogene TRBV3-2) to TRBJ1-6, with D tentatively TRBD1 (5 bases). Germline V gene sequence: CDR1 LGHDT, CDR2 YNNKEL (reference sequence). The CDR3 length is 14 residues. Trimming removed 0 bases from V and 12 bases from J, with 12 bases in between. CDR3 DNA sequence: TGTGCCAGCAGCCAAGATAGGACAATGAAACCCCTCCACTTT. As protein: CASSQDRTMKPLHF.

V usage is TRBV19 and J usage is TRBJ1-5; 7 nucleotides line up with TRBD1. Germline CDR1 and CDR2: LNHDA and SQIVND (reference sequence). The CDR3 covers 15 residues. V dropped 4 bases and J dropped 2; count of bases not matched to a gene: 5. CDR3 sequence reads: CASSKTGQGNQPQHF. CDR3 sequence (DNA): TGTGCCAGTAGTAAGACAGGGCAGGGCAATCAGCCCCAGCATTTT.

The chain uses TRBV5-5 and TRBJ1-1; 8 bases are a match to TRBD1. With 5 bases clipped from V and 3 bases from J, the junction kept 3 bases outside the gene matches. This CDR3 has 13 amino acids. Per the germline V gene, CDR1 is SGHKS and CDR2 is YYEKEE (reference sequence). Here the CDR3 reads CASSLQGDTEAFF. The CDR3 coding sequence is TGTGCCAGCAGTTTACAGGGGGACACTGAAGCTTTCTTT. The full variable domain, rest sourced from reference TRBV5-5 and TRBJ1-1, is DAGVTQSPTHLIKTRGQQVTLRCSPISGHKSVSWYQQVLGQGPQFIFQYYEKEERGRGNFPDRFSARQFPNYSSELNVNALLLGDSALYLCASSLQGDTEAFFGQGTRLTVV.

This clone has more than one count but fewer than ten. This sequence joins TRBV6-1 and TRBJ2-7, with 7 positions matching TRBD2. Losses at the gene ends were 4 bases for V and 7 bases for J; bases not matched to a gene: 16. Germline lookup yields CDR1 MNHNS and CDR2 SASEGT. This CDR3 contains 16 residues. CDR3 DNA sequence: TGTGCCAGCAGTGCACTAAACTTAGGGGAGGGTTCGGAGCAGTACTTC. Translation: CASSALNLGEGSEQYF.

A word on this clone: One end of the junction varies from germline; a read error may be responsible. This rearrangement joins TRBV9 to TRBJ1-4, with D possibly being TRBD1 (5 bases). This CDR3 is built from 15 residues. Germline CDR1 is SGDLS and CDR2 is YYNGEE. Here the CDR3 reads CASSVGGRTSEKLFF. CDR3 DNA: TGTGCCAGCAGCGTAGGGGGACGGACTAGTGAAAAACTGTTTTTT.

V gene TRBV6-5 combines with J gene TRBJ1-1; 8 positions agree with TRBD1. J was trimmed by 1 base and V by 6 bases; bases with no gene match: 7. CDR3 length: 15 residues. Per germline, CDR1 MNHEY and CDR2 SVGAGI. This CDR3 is CASSSGGTGNTEAFF. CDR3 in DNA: TGTGCCAGCAGCTCCGGCGGGACAGGGAACACTGAAGCTTTCTTT.